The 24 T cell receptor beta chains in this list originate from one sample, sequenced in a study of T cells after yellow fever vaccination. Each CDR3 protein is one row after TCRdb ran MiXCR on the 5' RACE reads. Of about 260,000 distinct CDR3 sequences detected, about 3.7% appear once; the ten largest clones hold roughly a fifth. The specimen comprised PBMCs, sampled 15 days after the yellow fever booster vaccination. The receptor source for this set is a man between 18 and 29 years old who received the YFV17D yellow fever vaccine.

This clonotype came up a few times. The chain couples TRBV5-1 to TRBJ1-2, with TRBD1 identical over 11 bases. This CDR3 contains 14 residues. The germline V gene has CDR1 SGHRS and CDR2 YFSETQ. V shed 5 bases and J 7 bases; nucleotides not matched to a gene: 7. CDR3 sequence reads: CASRVDRGQSGYTF. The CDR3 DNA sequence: TGCGCCAGCAGGGTGGACAGGGGGCAGAGTGGCTACACCTTC.

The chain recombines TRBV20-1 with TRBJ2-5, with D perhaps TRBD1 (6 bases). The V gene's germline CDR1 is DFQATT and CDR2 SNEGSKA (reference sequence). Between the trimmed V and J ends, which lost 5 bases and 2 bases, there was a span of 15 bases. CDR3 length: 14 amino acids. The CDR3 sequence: CSASRQAIQETQYF. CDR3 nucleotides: TGCAGTGCTTCACGACAGGCGATACAAGAGACCCAGTACTTC.

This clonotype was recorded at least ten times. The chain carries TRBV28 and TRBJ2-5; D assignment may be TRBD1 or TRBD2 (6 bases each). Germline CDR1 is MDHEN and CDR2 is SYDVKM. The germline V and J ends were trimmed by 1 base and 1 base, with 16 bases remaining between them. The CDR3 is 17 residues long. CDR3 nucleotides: TGTGCCAGCAGTTTATCGGGAGCCAGGGACATCCAAGAGACCCAGTACTTC. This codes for CASSLSGARDIQETQYF.

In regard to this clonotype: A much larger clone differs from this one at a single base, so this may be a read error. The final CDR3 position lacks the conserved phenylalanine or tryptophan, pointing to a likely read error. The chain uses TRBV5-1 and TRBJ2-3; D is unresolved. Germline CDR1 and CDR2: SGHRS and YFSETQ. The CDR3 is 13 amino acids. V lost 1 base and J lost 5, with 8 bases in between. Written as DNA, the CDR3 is TGCGCCAGCAGCTTGAGACCGGAAGATACGCAGTATTCT. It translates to CASSLRPEDTQYS.

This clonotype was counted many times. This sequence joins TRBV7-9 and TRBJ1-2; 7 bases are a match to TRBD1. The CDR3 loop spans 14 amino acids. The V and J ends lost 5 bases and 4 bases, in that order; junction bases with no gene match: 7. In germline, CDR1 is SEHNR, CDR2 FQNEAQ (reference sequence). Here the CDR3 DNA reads TGTGCCAGCAGCGCCCGCAGGGGGACCTATGGCTACACCTTC. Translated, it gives CASSARRGTYGYTF.

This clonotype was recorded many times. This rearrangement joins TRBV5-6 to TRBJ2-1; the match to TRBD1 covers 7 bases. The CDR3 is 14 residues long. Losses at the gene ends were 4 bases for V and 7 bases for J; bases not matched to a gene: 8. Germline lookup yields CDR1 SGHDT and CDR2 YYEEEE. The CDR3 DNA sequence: TGTGCCAGCAGCGTTAGACAGGGTCGGAATGAGCAGTTCTTC. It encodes CASSVRQGRNEQFF.

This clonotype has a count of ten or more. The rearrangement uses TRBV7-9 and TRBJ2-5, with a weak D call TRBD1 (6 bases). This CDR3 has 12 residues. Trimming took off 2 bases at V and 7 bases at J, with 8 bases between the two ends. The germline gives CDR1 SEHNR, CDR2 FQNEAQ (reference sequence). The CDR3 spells CASSLRGGTQYF. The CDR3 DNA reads TGTGCCAGCAGCTTAAGAGGGGGGACCCAGTACTTC. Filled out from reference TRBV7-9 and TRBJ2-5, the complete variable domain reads DTGVSQNPRHKITKRGQNVTFRCDPISEHNRLYWYRQTLGQGPEFLTYFQNEAQLEKSRLLSDRFSAERPKGSFSTLEIQRTEQGDSAMYLCASSLRGGTQYFGPGTRLLVL.

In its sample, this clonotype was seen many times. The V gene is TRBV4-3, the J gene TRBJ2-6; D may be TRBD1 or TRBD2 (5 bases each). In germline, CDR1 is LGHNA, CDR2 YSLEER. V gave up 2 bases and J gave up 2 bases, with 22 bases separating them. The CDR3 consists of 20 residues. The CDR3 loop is CASSQQYGAIQGPGANVLTF. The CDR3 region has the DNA TGCGCCAGCAGCCAACAATACGGGGCAATCCAGGGCCCTGGGGCCAACGTCCTGACTTTC.

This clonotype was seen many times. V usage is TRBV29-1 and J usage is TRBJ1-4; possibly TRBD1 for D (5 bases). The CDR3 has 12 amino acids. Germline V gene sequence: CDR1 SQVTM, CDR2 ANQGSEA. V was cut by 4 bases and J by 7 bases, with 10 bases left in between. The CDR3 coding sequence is TGCAGCGTTGGGTTGGGGGGTGAAAAACTGTTTTTT. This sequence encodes CSVGLGGEKLFF.

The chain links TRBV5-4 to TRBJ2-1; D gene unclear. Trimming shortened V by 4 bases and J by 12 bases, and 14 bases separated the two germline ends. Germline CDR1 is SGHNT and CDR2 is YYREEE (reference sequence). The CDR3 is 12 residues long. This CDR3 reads CASSPTLDGQFF. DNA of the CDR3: TGTGCCAGCAGCCCGACCCTGGATGGGCAGTTCTTC.

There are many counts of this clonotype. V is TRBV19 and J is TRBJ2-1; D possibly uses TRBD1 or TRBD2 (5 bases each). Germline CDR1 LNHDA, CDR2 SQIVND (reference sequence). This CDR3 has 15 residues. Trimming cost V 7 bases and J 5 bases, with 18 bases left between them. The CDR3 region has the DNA TGTGCCAGTACCATTTCTTCCGGGGCTGACAATGAGCAGTTCTTC. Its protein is CASTISSGADNEQFF.

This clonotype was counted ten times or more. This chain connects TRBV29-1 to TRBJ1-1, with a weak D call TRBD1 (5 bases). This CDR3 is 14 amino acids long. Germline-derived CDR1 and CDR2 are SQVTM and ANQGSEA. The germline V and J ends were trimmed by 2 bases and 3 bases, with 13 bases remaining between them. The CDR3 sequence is CSVELMRDDTEAFF. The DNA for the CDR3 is TGCAGCGTTGAACTCATGCGGGACGACACTGAAGCTTTCTTT.

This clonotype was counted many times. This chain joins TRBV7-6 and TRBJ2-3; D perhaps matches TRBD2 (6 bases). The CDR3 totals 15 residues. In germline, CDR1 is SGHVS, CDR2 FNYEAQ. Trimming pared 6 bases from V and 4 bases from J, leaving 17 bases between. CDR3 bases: TGTGCCAGCAGACCAACGCCGGGGGAGGCAGATACGCAGTATTTT. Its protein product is CASRPTPGEADTQYF.

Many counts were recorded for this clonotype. This chain's CDR3 is CASSLPGAPDTQYF. The CDR3 bases are TGTGCCAGCAGCTTACCGGGGGCGCCGGATACGCAGTATTTT. This rearrangement joins TRBV7-8 to TRBJ2-3, with D perhaps assigned TRBD1 or TRBD2 (6 bases each). The CDR3 extends over 14 amino acids. Deletions cut 2 bases from V and 6 bases from J, with 12 bases between. Germline values: CDR1 SGHVS, CDR2 FQNEAQ.

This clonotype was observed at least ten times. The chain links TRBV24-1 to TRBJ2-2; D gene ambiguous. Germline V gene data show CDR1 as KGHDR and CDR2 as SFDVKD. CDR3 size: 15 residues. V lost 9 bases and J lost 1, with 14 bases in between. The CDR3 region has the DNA TGTGCCACCCGCCCGCCAGCCGAGAACACCGGGGAGCTGTTTTTT. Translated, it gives CATRPPAENTGELFF.

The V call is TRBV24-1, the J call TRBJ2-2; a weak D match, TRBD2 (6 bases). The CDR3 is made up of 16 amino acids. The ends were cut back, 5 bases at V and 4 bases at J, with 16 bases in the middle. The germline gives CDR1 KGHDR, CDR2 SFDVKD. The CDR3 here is CATSALGGFLTGELFF. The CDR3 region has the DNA TGTGCCACCAGTGCCTTGGGGGGATTTCTCACCGGGGAGCTGTTTTTT.

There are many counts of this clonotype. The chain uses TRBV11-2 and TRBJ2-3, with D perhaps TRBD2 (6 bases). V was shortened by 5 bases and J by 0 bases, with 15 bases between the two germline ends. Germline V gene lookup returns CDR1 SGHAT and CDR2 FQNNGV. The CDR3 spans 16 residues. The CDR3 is CASSLRRGSSTDTQYF. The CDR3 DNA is TGTGCCAGCAGCCTCCGTCGGGGGAGCAGCACAGATACGCAGTATTTT.

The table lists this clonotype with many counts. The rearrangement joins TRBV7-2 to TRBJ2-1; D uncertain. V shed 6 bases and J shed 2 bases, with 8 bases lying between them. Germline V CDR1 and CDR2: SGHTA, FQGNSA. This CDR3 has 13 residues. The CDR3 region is CASRKVTYNEQFF. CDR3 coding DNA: TGTGCCAGCAGAAAAGTGACCTACAATGAGCAGTTCTTC.

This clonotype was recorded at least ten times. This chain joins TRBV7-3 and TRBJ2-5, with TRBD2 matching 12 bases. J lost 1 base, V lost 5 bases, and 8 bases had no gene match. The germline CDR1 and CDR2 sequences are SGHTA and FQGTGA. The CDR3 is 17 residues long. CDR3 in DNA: TGTGCCAGCAGCAAAACCGGACTAGCGGGAACCCAAGAGACCCAGTACTTC. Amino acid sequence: CASSKTGLAGTQETQYF.

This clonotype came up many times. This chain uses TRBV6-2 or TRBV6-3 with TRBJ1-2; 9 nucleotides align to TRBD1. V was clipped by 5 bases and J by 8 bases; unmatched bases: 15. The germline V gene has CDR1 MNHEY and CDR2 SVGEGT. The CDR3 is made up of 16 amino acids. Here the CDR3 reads CASSRDPGTGSSGYTF. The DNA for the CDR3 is TGTGCCAGCAGTCGGGATCCCGGGACAGGGTCGAGCGGCTACACCTTC.

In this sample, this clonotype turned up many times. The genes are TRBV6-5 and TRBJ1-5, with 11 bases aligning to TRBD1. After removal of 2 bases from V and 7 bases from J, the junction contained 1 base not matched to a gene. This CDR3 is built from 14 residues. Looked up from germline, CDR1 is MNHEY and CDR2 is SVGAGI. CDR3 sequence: CASSYGTGGQPQHF. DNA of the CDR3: TGTGCCAGCAGTTACGGGACAGGGGGACAGCCCCAGCATTTT.

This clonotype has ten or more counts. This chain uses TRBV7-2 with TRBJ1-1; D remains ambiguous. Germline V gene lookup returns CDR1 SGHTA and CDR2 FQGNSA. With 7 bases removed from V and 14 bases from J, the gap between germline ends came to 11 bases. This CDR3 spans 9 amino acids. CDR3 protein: CASIRGLFF. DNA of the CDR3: TGTGCCAGCATTAGAGGGCTCTTCTTT.

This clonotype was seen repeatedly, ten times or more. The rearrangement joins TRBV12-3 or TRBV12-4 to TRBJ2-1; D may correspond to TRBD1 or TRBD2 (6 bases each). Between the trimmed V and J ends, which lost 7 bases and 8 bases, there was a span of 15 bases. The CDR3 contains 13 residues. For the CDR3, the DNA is TGTGCCAGCACCCCCATCCGGGGGCATGAGCAGTTCTTC. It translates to CASTPIRGHEQFF.

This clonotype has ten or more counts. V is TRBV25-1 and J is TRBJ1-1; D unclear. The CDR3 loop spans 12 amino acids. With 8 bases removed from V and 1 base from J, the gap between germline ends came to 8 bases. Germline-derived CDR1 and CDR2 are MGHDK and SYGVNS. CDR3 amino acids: CASGRQNTEAFF. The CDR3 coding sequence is TGTGCCAGCGGGCGACAGAACACTGAAGCTTTCTTT.